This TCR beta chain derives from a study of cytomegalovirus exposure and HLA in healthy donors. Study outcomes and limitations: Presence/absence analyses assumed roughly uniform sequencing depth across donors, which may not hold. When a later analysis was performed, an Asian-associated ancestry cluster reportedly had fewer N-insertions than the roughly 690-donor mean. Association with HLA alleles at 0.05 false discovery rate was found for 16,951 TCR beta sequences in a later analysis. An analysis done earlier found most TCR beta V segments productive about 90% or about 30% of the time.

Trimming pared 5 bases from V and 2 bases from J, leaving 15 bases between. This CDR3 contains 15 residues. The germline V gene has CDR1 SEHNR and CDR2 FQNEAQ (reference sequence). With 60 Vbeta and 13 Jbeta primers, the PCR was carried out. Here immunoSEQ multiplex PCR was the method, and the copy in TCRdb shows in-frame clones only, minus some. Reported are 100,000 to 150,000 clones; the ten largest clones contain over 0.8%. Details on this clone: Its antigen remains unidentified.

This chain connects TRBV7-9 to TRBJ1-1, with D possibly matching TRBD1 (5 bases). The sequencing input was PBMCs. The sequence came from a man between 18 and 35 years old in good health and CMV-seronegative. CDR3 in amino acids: CASSLGGVGNTEAFF. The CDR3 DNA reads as TGTGCCAGCAGCCTCGGGGGGGTTGGAAACACTGAAGCTTTCTTT.